Listed below are T cell receptor beta chains from one sample, sequenced in a study of T cell repertoires in cytomegalovirus infection. MiXCR, run by TCRdb on the reads, gives a single entry per CDR3 protein. The table shows 250,000 to 300,000 distinct CDR3 sequences, with around 13% occurring only once. Input material: PBMCs. The receptor source for this set is a human donor in good health (CMV status not recorded). Some clones in this sample may be carry-over from other donors' samples. CDR3s include the opening cysteine and the closing phenylalanine or tryptophan. Clone size appears in some rows only: once, few, many, or a class for an expanded clone.

clone size,J gene,CDR3 length,V gene,CDR3 protein
-,TRBJ2-1,16,TRBV5-6,CASSLGISRGYNEQFF
-,TRBJ2-3,13,TRBV29-1,CSVARQHTDTQYF
few,TRBJ2-5,13,TRBV19,CASSVVAMETQYF
many,TRBJ2-1,15,TRBV7-2,CASSLNSGGANEQFF
many,TRBJ1-6,13,TRBV10-3,CAISVDFNSPLHF
many,TRBJ2-2,15,TRBV10-3,CATLGQGANTGELFF
many,TRBJ1-4,15,TRBV2,CASSTPRVGEEKLFF
-,TRBJ2-7,13,TRBV29-1,CSVEAGAAGEQYF
few,TRBJ1-5,17,TRBV6-1,CASVRLLRAEYNQPQHF
-,TRBJ2-1,12,TRBV5-6,CASSPRWGEQFF
-,TRBJ1-5,14,TRBV2,CASRQPGTERPQHF
-,TRBJ2-1,16,TRBV18,CASSPFGTGVNNEQFF
few,TRBJ2-7,15,TRBV4-2,CASSQTQGGSYEQYF
many,TRBJ1-5,14,TRBV2,CASSGGREIQPQHF
-,TRBJ1-2,13,TRBV5-4,CASTYSPNYGYTF
many,TRBJ2-1,14,TRBV7-3,CASSLTNAYNEQFF
-,TRBJ2-7,13,TRBV29-1,CSVGSGGTYEQYF
few,TRBJ2-2,15,TRBV12-3/TRBV12-4,CASSRTSGLSGELFF